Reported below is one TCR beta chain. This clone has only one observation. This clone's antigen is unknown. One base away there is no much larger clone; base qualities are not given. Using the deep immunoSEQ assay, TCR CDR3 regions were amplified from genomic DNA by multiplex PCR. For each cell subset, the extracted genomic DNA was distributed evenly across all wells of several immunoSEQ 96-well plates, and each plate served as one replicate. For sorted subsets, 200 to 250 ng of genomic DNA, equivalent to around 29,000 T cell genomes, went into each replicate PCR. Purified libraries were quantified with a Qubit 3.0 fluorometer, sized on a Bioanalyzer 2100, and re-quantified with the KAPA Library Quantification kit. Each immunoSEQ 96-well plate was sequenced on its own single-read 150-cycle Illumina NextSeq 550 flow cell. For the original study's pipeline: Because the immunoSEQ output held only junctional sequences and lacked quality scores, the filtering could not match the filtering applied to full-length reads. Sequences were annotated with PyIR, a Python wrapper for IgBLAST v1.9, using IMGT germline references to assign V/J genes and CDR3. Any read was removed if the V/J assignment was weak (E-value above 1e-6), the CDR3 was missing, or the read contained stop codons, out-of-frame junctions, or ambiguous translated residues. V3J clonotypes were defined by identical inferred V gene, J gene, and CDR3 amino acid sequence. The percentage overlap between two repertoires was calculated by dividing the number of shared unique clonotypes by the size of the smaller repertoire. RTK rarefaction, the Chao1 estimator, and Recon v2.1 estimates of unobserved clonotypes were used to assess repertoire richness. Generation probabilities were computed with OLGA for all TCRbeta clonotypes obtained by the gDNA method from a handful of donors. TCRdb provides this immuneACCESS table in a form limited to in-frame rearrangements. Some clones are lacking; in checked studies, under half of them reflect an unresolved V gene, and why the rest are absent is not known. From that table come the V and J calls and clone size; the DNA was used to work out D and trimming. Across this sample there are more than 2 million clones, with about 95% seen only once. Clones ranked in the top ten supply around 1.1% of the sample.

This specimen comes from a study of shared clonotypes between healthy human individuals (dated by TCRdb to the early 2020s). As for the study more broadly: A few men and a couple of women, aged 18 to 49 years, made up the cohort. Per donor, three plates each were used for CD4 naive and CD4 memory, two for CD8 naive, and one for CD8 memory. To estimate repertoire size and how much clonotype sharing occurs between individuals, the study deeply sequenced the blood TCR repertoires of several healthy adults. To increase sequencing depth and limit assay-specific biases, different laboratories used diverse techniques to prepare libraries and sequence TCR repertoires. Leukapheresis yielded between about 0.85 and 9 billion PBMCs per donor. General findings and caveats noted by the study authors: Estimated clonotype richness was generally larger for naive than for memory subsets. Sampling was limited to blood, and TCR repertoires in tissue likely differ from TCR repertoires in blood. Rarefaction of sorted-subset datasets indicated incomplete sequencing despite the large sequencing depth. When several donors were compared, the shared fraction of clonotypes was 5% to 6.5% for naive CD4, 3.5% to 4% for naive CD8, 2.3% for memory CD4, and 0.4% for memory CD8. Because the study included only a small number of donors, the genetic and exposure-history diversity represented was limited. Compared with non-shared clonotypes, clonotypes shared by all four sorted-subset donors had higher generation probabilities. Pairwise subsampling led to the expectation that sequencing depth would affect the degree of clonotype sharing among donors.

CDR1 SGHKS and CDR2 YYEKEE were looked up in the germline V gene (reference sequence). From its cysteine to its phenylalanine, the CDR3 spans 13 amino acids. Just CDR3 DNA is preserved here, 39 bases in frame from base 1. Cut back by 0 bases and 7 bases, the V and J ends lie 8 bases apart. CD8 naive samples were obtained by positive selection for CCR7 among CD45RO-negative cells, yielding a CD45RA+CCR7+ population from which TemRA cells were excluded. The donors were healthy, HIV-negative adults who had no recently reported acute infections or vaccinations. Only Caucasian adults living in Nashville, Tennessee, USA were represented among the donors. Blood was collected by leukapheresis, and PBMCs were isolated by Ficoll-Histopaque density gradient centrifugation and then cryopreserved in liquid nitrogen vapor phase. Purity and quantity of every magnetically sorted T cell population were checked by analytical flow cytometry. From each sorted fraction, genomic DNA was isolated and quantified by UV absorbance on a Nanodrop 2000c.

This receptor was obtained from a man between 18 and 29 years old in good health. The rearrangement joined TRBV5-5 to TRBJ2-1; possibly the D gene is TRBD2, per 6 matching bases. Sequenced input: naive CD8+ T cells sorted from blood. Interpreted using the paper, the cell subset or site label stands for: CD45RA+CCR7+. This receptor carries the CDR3 CASSLGGINEQFF. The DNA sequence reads TGTGCCAGCAGCTTGGGCGGGATAAATGAGCAGTTCTTC.